The 4 T cell receptor beta chains below were found in one sample sequenced in a study of blood T cell repertoires in COVID-19. Generated by immunoSEQ multiplex PCR, the TCRdb table keeps only in-frame clones and is missing some. The table records fewer than 90,000 clones, roughly 89% of them present only once. Material for sequencing was peripheral blood. Every receptor here comes from a man aged 30 to 45 with acute or convalescent COVID-19.

The chain uses TRBV12-3 or TRBV12-4 and TRBJ2-3; 7 bases are a match to TRBD2. The J segment lost 9 bases and the V segment lost 5 bases, leaving 8 bases of the junction unmatched. This CDR3 region has 13 residues. CDR3 nucleotides: TGTGCCAGCAGTCCCGGGGAGGGAGGGACGCAGTATTTT. The encoded protein is CASSPGEGGTQYF.

The V call is TRBV7-9, the J call TRBJ2-2, with D maybe TRBD1 (6 bases). With 5 bases removed from V and 1 base from J, the gap between germline ends came to 11 bases. This CDR3 has 15 residues. Germline CDR1 and CDR2: SEHNR and FQNEAQ (reference sequence). The CDR3 DNA is TGTGCCAGCAGCCCCAAGACAGGGAACACCGGGGAGCTGTTTTTT. Amino acid sequence: CASSPKTGNTGELFF.

V is TRBV4-1 and J is TRBJ1-4, with TRBD1 as a possible D gene (6 bases). The CDR3 has 12 amino acids. Germline V gene data show CDR1 as MGHRA and CDR2 as YSYEKL. The ends were cut back, 4 bases at V and 14 bases at J, with 14 bases in the middle. The CDR3 DNA is TGCGCCAGCAGCCCCAGCCCAGGGGATCTGTTTTTT. Translated: CASSPSPGDLFF.

The chain recombines TRBV2 with TRBJ2-7; D might be TRBD2 (5 bases). CDR1 and CDR2 from the germline V gene are SNHLY and FYNNEI. The CDR3 has 15 amino acids. Trimming pared 8 bases from V and 0 bases from J, leaving 17 bases between. The CDR3 spells CASASRLAVSYEQYF. The CDR3 bases are TGTGCCAGCGCTAGCAGACTCGCCGTCTCCTACGAGCAGTACTTC.